This paragraph reports one T cell receptor beta chain. Antigen specificity is unknown. The entry originates in a study of CD8 T cells in Susac syndrome. Study-wide points: The relatively small number of individuals in the TCR sequencing and HLA analysis was acknowledged by the study.

The CDR3 is 14 amino acids. V dropped 5 bases and J dropped 5 bases, with 15 bases sitting between them. Germline assignment: CDR1 SQVTM and CDR2 ANQGSEA. Sequencing of TCR beta was performed on blood CD8+ T cells and on blood CD4+ T cells. Negative isolation was applied to CD8+ and CD4+ T cells, and FACS enrichment was applied to TEMRA cells. Random hexamers were used to reverse transcribe the RNA input (roughly 0.5 to 1 ug). An immunoSEQ multiplex PCR generated amplified TCR beta CDR3 products spanning 54 Vbeta and 13 Jbeta. TCRdb independently ran MiXCR on the immunoSEQ multiplex PCR reads; one entry per CDR3 protein. The table records under 350,000 distinct CDR3 sequences, 92% of them present only once.

The chain links TRBV29-1 to TRBJ2-2; tentatively, D is TRBD1 (6 bases). The source material was CD4+ T cells from PBMCs. This receptor was obtained from a human donor with multiple sclerosis. DNA of the CDR3: TGCAGCGTTCAGGGGCGAGGGATTACCGGGGAGCTGTTTTTT. Protein: CSVQGRGITGELFF.